A selection of T cell receptor beta chains follows, all from one sample in a study of high-grade serous ovarian cancer treatment subgroups. Sequencing used immunoSEQ multiplex PCR; TCRdb keeps in-frame clones, though not all of them. The sample holds nearly 15,000 clones, about nine tenths seen once. The sample was tumor tissue. These receptor sequences come from a human donor with high-grade serous ovarian cancer. The CDR3 runs from the conserved cysteine through the conserved F or W. A D gene is named only where the DNA matches it firmly. Clone size appears in some rows only: once, few, many, or a class for an expanded clone.

clone size: NA; D gene: TRBD1; J gene: TRBJ1-4; V gene: TRBV27; CDR3 protein: CASSRQGSDEKLFF; CDR3 DNA: TGTGCCAGCAGTAGACAGGGCAGTGACGAAAAACTGTTTTTT
clone size: NA; D gene: TRBD1; J gene: TRBJ1-2; V gene: TRBV19; CDR3 protein: CASSLSGTVYGYTF; CDR3 DNA: TGTGCCAGTAGTCTCTCCGGGACAGTATATGGCTACACCTTC
clone size: once; D gene: NA; J gene: TRBJ2-7; V gene: TRBV11-2; CDR3 protein: CASSLDSGHYEQYF; CDR3 DNA: TGTGCCAGCAGCTTAGATTCAGGACATTACGAGCAGTACTTC
clone size: NA; D gene: NA; J gene: TRBJ2-2; V gene: TRBV5-1; CDR3 protein: CASTQSGAGELFF; CDR3 DNA: TGCGCCAGCACCCAATCCGGGGCCGGGGAGCTGTTTTTT
clone size: NA; D gene: TRBD1; J gene: TRBJ2-7; V gene: TRBV5-6; CDR3 protein: CASSLWDRGGYEQYF; CDR3 DNA: TGTGCCAGCAGCTTATGGGACAGGGGTGGCTACGAGCAGTACTTC
clone size: NA; D gene: TRBD2; J gene: TRBJ2-5; V gene: TRBV9; CDR3 protein: CASSPEGGGTWETQYF; CDR3 DNA: TGTGCCAGCAGCCCAGAAGGCGGGGGGACCTGGGAGACCCAGTACTTC
clone size: NA; D gene: NA; J gene: TRBJ2-7; V gene: TRBV6-1; CDR3 protein: CASSEVYRFYEQYF; CDR3 DNA: TGTGCCAGCAGTGAAGTTTACAGGTTCTACGAGCAGTACTTC
clone size: NA; D gene: NA; J gene: TRBJ1-6; V gene: TRBV14; CDR3 protein: CASSLTGWGSPLHF; CDR3 DNA: TGTGCCAGCAGCCTTACAGGGTGGGGTTCACCCCTCCACTTT
clone size: NA; D gene: TRBD2; J gene: TRBJ2-2; V gene: TRBV19; CDR3 protein: CASSILWGGAGELFF; CDR3 DNA: TGTGCCAGTAGTATTTTGTGGGGGGGAGCCGGGGAGCTGTTTTTT
clone size: NA; D gene: NA; J gene: TRBJ1-2; V gene: TRBV10-3; CDR3 protein: CAISEGPGTYYGYTF; CDR3 DNA: TGTGCCATCAGTGAAGGTCCCGGGACTTACTATGGCTACACCTTC
clone size: NA; D gene: NA; J gene: TRBJ2-2; V gene: TRBV5-1; CDR3 protein: CASSLLGTGELFF; CDR3 DNA: TGCGCCAGCAGCTTGTTGGGCACCGGGGAGCTGTTTTTT
clone size: NA; D gene: NA; J gene: TRBJ1-1; V gene: TRBV5-1; CDR3 protein: CASSWLGGNTEAFF; CDR3 DNA: TGCGCCAGCAGCTGGCTCGGGGGGAACACTGAAGCTTTCTTT
clone size: NA; D gene: TRBD1; J gene: TRBJ2-2; V gene: TRBV9; CDR3 protein: CASSHGQANTGELFF; CDR3 DNA: TGTGCCAGCAGCCATGGACAGGCGAACACCGGGGAGCTGTTTTTT
clone size: once; D gene: TRBD2; J gene: TRBJ2-4; V gene: TRBV6-5; CDR3 protein: CASKTGGGAKNIQYF; CDR3 DNA: TGTGCCAGCAAAACGGGGGGGGGAGCCAAAAACATTCAGTACTTC
clone size: NA; D gene: NA; J gene: TRBJ1-3; V gene: TRBV21-1; CDR3 protein: CASSRGRRPRPRSGNTIYF; CDR3 DNA: TGTGCCAGCAGCAGAGGACGTAGGCCGCGACCCCGCTCTGGAAACACCATATATTTT
clone size: NA; D gene: TRBD2; J gene: TRBJ2-7; V gene: TRBV9; CDR3 protein: CASSKVAGDIPYEQYF; CDR3 DNA: TGTGCCAGCAGCAAAGTAGCGGGGGATATTCCCTACGAGCAGTACTTC
clone size: NA; D gene: NA; J gene: TRBJ1-1; V gene: TRBV5-4; CDR3 protein: CASSLEGTNTEAFF; CDR3 DNA: TGTGCCAGCAGCTTGGAGGGCACAAACACTGAAGCTTTCTTT
clone size: once; D gene: TRBD2; J gene: TRBJ2-4; V gene: TRBV10-2; CDR3 protein: CASSSLAGVENGVQYF; CDR3 DNA: TGCGCCAGCAGTAGCCTAGCGGGGGTCGAAAATGGTGTTCAGTACTTC
clone size: few; D gene: NA; J gene: TRBJ1-3; V gene: TRBV28; CDR3 protein: CASSFAVGNTIYF; CDR3 DNA: TGTGCCAGCAGTTTTGCCGTAGGAAACACCATATATTTT
clone size: NA; D gene: TRBD1; J gene: TRBJ2-2; V gene: TRBV7-2; CDR3 protein: CASSLDRGTGELFF; CDR3 DNA: TGTGCCAGCAGCTTAGACAGGGGCACCGGGGAGCTGTTTTTT
clone size: few; D gene: NA; J gene: TRBJ2-2; V gene: TRBV5-1; CDR3 protein: CASSLGHNTGELFF; CDR3 DNA: TGCGCCAGCAGCCTAGGACACAACACCGGGGAGCTGTTTTTT
clone size: NA; D gene: NA; J gene: TRBJ1-4; V gene: TRBV2; CDR3 protein: CASSVGEKLFF; CDR3 DNA: TGTGCCAGCAGTGTAGGGGAAAAACTGTTTTTT
clone size: NA; D gene: NA; J gene: TRBJ2-2; V gene: TRBV5-1; CDR3 protein: CASSWGVNTGELFF; CDR3 DNA: TGCGCCAGCAGCTGGGGGGTGAACACCGGGGAGCTGTTTTTT
clone size: NA; D gene: TRBD1; J gene: TRBJ2-1; V gene: TRBV27; CDR3 protein: CASTPRSGTGGRDEQFF; CDR3 DNA: TGTGCCAGCACCCCTAGATCCGGGACAGGGGGCCGGGATGAGCAGTTCTTC
clone size: once; D gene: NA; J gene: TRBJ1-3; V gene: TRBV25-1; CDR3 protein: CASRQGFENTIYF; CDR3 DNA: TGTGCCAGCAGACAGGGATTCGAAAACACCATATATTTT
clone size: NA; D gene: NA; J gene: TRBJ1-1; V gene: TRBV5-1; CDR3 protein: CASSRLGGAEAFF; CDR3 DNA: TGCGCCAGCAGCCGCCTGGGTGGAGCTGAAGCTTTCTTT
clone size: NA; D gene: TRBD2; J gene: TRBJ2-7; V gene: TRBV6-5; CDR3 protein: CASRLGGSYEQYF; CDR3 DNA: TGTGCCAGCAGGCTCGGGGGGTCATACGAGCAGTACTTC
clone size: NA; D gene: NA; J gene: TRBJ1-3; V gene: TRBV4-1; CDR3 protein: CASSQGNSGNTIYF; CDR3 DNA: TGCGCCAGCAGCCAGGGGAACTCTGGAAACACCATATATTTT
clone size: once; D gene: NA; J gene: TRBJ2-3; V gene: TRBV9; CDR3 protein: CASSVASGTDTQYF; CDR3 DNA: TGTGCCAGCAGCGTAGCTAGCGGCACAGATACGCAGTATTTT
clone size: NA; D gene: NA; J gene: TRBJ2-1; V gene: TRBV9; CDR3 protein: CASSVAGLGFYNEQFF; CDR3 DNA: TGTGCCAGCAGCGTAGCTGGCTTAGGTTTCTACAATGAGCAGTTCTTC
clone size: NA; D gene: TRBD2; J gene: TRBJ2-7; V gene: TRBV18; CDR3 protein: CASSAGTSGVYEQYF; CDR3 DNA: TGTGCCAGCTCTGCCGGGACTAGCGGGGTATACGAGCAGTACTTC
clone size: NA; D gene: TRBD1; J gene: TRBJ2-7; V gene: TRBV27; CDR3 protein: CASSFQGAKGYEQYF; CDR3 DNA: TGTGCCAGCAGTTTTCAGGGGGCCAAGGGTTACGAGCAGTACTTC
clone size: NA; D gene: TRBD1; J gene: TRBJ1-6; V gene: TRBV5-8; CDR3 protein: CASRFTGGADNSPLHF; CDR3 DNA: TGTGCCAGCAGGTTCACAGGGGGCGCGGATAATTCACCCCTCCACTTT
clone size: NA; D gene: TRBD2; J gene: TRBJ2-3; V gene: TRBV5-4; CDR3 protein: CASSLAGGSDTQYF; CDR3 DNA: TGTGCCAGCAGCTTAGCCGGGGGGTCCGATACGCAGTATTTT
clone size: NA; D gene: TRBD2; J gene: TRBJ2-1; V gene: TRBV5-6; CDR3 protein: CASSLSLLAGGLGNEQFF; CDR3 DNA: TGTGCCAGCAGCTTGAGTTTACTAGCGGGGGGGCTGGGCAATGAGCAGTTCTTC
clone size: once; D gene: NA; J gene: TRBJ1-2; V gene: TRBV7-9; CDR3 protein: CASSLGAGGSSYGYTF; CDR3 DNA: TGTGCCAGCAGCTTGGGTGCCGGGGGTTCTTCCTATGGCTACACCTTC
clone size: NA; D gene: NA; J gene: TRBJ1-1; V gene: TRBV2; CDR3 protein: CASRTQGRDTEAFF; CDR3 DNA: TGTGCCAGCAGGACCCAGGGGAGAGATACTGAAGCTTTCTTT
clone size: NA; D gene: NA; J gene: TRBJ1-4; V gene: TRBV4-3; CDR3 protein: CASSQGEGATNEKLFF; CDR3 DNA: TGCGCCAGCAGCCAGGGGGAAGGGGCCACTAATGAAAAACTGTTTTTT
clone size: NA; D gene: NA; J gene: TRBJ1-1; V gene: TRBV2; CDR3 protein: CASSDPGVNTEAFF; CDR3 DNA: TGTGCCAGCAGTGACCCAGGGGTGAACACTGAAGCTTTCTTT
clone size: few; D gene: NA; J gene: TRBJ2-4; V gene: TRBV2; CDR3 protein: CASSERATGIYIQYF; CDR3 DNA: TGTGCCAGCAGTGAGCGGGCCACGGGGATATACATTCAGTACTTC
clone size: NA; D gene: TRBD1; J gene: TRBJ1-3; V gene: TRBV7-9; CDR3 protein: CASSQTGGSGNTIYF; CDR3 DNA: TGTGCCAGCTCACAGACAGGGGGCTCTGGAAACACCATATATTTT
clone size: NA; D gene: TRBD1; J gene: TRBJ1-1; V gene: TRBV7-6; CDR3 protein: CASSVRQGSNTEAFF; CDR3 DNA: TGTGCCAGCAGCGTCCGACAGGGGTCGAACACTGAAGCTTTCTTT
clone size: once; D gene: TRBD2; J gene: TRBJ2-2; V gene: TRBV9; CDR3 protein: CASSVRTSGGYGELFF; CDR3 DNA: TGTGCCAGCAGCGTTCGGACTAGCGGGGGGTACGGGGAGCTGTTTTTT
clone size: NA; D gene: TRBD1; J gene: TRBJ2-1; V gene: TRBV30; CDR3 protein: CAWSVVGTVNEQFF; CDR3 DNA: TGTGCCTGGAGTGTAGTCGGGACAGTCAATGAGCAGTTCTTC
clone size: NA; D gene: TRBD1; J gene: TRBJ2-3; V gene: TRBV10-3; CDR3 protein: CAIRPKGQGASNTQYF; CDR3 DNA: TGTGCCATCAGGCCTAAGGGACAGGGGGCGTCAAATACGCAGTATTTT
clone size: NA; D gene: NA; J gene: TRBJ2-3; V gene: TRBV6-5; CDR3 protein: CASRNSPNTQYF; CDR3 DNA: TGTGCCAGCAGAAACAGCCCCAATACGCAGTATTTT
clone size: NA; D gene: NA; J gene: TRBJ1-3; V gene: TRBV5-1; CDR3 protein: CASSLEPGPTGNTIYF; CDR3 DNA: TGCGCCAGCAGTTTAGAACCGGGACCGACTGGAAACACCATATATTTT
clone size: once; D gene: NA; J gene: TRBJ2-5; V gene: TRBV4-2; CDR3 protein: CASSQDLSWFLGQPGKETQYF; CDR3 DNA: TGTGCCAGCAGCCAAGATTTATCTTGGTTTTTAGGGCAGCCGGGGAAAGAGACCCAGTACTTC
clone size: NA; D gene: NA; J gene: TRBJ1-5; V gene: TRBV4-2; CDR3 protein: CASSQDSGQSVQPQHF; CDR3 DNA: TGTGCCAGCAGCCAAGATAGCGGACAGAGTGTTCAGCCCCAGCATTTT
clone size: once; D gene: NA; J gene: TRBJ1-4; V gene: TRBV7-9; CDR3 protein: CASSFWGRSTNEKLFF; CDR3 DNA: TGTGCCAGCAGCTTTTGGGGGAGGTCGACTAATGAAAAACTGTTTTTT
clone size: NA; D gene: NA; J gene: TRBJ2-3; V gene: TRBV11-2; CDR3 protein: CASSFWGAITDTQYF; CDR3 DNA: TGTGCCAGCAGCTTTTGGGGGGCTATCACAGATACGCAGTATTTT
clone size: NA; D gene: TRBD1; J gene: TRBJ2-5; V gene: TRBV6-1; CDR3 protein: CASRRQGAFQETQYF; CDR3 DNA: TGTGCCAGCAGGAGACAGGGGGCGTTTCAAGAGACCCAGTACTTC
clone size: NA; D gene: NA; J gene: TRBJ1-5; V gene: TRBV19; CDR3 protein: CASKMGTSSNQPQHF; CDR3 DNA: TGTGCCAGTAAAATGGGGACATCTAGCAATCAGCCCCAGCATTTT
clone size: NA; D gene: TRBD2; J gene: TRBJ2-5; V gene: TRBV12-5; CDR3 protein: CASSLTASGTQETQYF; CDR3 DNA: TGTGCTAGTAGCCTCACGGCTAGCGGGACCCAAGAGACCCAGTACTTC
clone size: NA; D gene: TRBD1; J gene: TRBJ2-1; V gene: TRBV15; CDR3 protein: CATSRAPHGQASPSSYNEQFF; CDR3 DNA: TGTGCCACCAGCAGAGCCCCGCACGGACAGGCCTCCCCTAGCTCCTACAATGAGCAGTTCTTC
clone size: NA; D gene: NA; J gene: TRBJ1-3; V gene: TRBV11-2; CDR3 protein: CASGAQGPVNTIYF; CDR3 DNA: TGTGCCAGCGGTGCTCAGGGGCCGGTAAACACCATATATTTT
clone size: NA; D gene: NA; J gene: TRBJ1-4; V gene: TRBV5-1; CDR3 protein: CASSLGAGNNEKLFF; CDR3 DNA: TGCGCCAGCAGCTTGGGCGCAGGAAACAATGAAAAACTGTTTTTT
clone size: NA; D gene: NA; J gene: TRBJ2-5; V gene: TRBV28; CDR3 protein: CASQVQETQYF; CDR3 DNA: TGTGCCAGCCAGGTGCAAGAGACCCAGTACTTC
clone size: NA; D gene: NA; J gene: TRBJ2-7; V gene: TRBV2; CDR3 protein: CASSDGGLGSYEQYF; CDR3 DNA: TGTGCCAGCAGTGATGGGGGGCTTGGCTCCTACGAGCAGTACTTC